These 16 T cell receptor beta chains were sequenced from one sample in a study of T-cell reconstitution after alpha-beta-depleted transplantation in children. Library preparation (for TCRbeta) was performed with unique molecular identifiers. Using its own MiXCR run on the PCR reads, TCRdb lists one record per CDR3 protein. Of roughly 220,000 distinct CDR3 sequences in the sample, 9.7% were seen once. This specimen was PBMCs from the stem cell graft donor, taken from the stem cell graft. The source is a human donor who donated a stem cell graft to a child with SCID.

Many counts were recorded for this clonotype. This rearrangement joins TRBV12-3 or TRBV12-4 to TRBJ2-2, with 11 bases fitting TRBD2. The CDR3 contains 16 residues. The V segment lost 6 bases and the J segment 7 bases; nucleotides outside the gene matches: 10. The CDR3 loop is CASSPLSGGAFGELFF. The DNA for the CDR3 is TGTGCCAGCAGCCCCCTTAGCGGGGGGGCTTTCGGGGAGCTGTTTTTT.

This clonotype was counted ten times or more. The rearrangement uses TRBV5-1 and TRBJ2-2; D assignment may be TRBD1 or TRBD2 (5 bases each). Germline V gene lookup returns CDR1 SGHRS and CDR2 YFSETQ. The CDR3 loop spans 16 amino acids. Trimming shortened V by 4 bases and J by 4 bases, and 17 bases separated the two germline ends. Here the CDR3 DNA reads TGCGCCAGCAGCCGGATGGGGGTACTGAGCACCGGGGAGCTGTTTTTT. Its protein is CASSRMGVLSTGELFF.

This clonotype occurred many times. The chain joins TRBV10-2 to TRBJ1-5, with TRBD1 identical over 10 bases. CDR3 length equals 16 residues. V dropped 5 bases and J dropped 5; count of bases not matched to a gene: 9. The germline gives CDR1 WSHSY, CDR2 SAAADI. DNA for the CDR3: TGCGCCAGCAGTCAAAACGTTGGGACAGGGGATCAGCCCCAGCATTTT. This codes for CASSQNVGTGDQPQHF.

Many counts were recorded for this clonotype. This rearrangement joins TRBV27 to TRBJ2-3; D unresolved. The CDR3 spans 17 residues. Germline assignment: CDR1 MNHEY and CDR2 SMNVEV (reference sequence). The V and J ends lost 4 bases and 4 bases respectively, with 21 bases between them. For the CDR3, the DNA is TGTGCCAGCAGTTCTACTTCGAACCCTTCACCCTCAGATACGCAGTATTTT. Its protein is CASSSTSNPSPSDTQYF.

This clonotype was detected many times. The chain employs TRBV20-1 and TRBJ1-1; D gene uncertain. The CDR3 has 12 amino acids. V dropped 7 bases and J dropped 4 bases, with 13 bases sitting between them. From germline, CDR1 is DFQATT and CDR2 SNEGSKA (reference sequence). The CDR3 nucleotides read TGCAGTGGTACCGACCAGTTCACTGAAGCTTTCTTT. Translated: CSGTDQFTEAFF.

This clonotype was found many times. This chain links TRBV4-3 with TRBJ2-3; 8 bases are shared with TRBD2. V was pared by 1 base and J by 2 bases, with 5 bases of the junction left unmatched. The length of the CDR3 is 16 residues. The germline V gene has CDR1 LGHNA and CDR2 YSLEER. CDR3 region: CASSQARGGPTDTQYF. In DNA, the CDR3 is TGCGCCAGCAGCCAAGCCCGGGGGGGACCCACAGATACGCAGTATTTT.

At least ten counts were recorded for this clonotype. V gene TRBV12-3 or TRBV12-4 combines with J gene TRBJ2-5; D is possibly TRBD2 (6 bases). The CDR3 spans 15 residues. Trimming shortened V by 5 bases and J by 7 bases, and 20 bases separated the two germline ends. The CDR3 DNA reads TGTGCCAGCAGTCCCCACTTACCGGGAGTGGGGACCCAGTACTTC. Residues: CASSPHLPGVGTQYF.

The J gene is TRBJ1-1, the V gene TRBV7-2; no clear D. The CDR3 is 14 residues long. Trimming removed 0 bases at V and 1 base at J, with 6 bases between. Per germline, CDR1 SGHTA and CDR2 FQGNSA. The CDR3 sequence: CASSLAPTNTEAFF. In nucleotides, the CDR3 is TGTGCCAGCAGCTTAGCCCCTACGAACACTGAAGCTTTCTTT.

CDR3 in amino acids: CASSPGRLSYGYTF. The DNA of the CDR3 is TGTGCCAGCAGCCCCGGGCGCCTATCCTATGGCTACACCTTC. This rearrangement joins TRBV4-2 to TRBJ1-2; no definite D call. Trimming took off 4 bases at V and 4 bases at J, with 13 bases between the two ends. The germline V gene has CDR1 LGHNA and CDR2 YNFKEQ. The length of the CDR3 is 14 residues.

The chain is built from TRBV5-1 and TRBJ2-3; D uncertain. V gave up 0 bases and J gave up 5 bases, with 7 bases separating them. This CDR3 has 13 residues. Germline CDR1 and CDR2: SGHRS and YFSETQ. The CDR3 DNA is TGCGCCAGCAGCTTGGTCTCCCGAGATACGCAGTATTTT. It specifies CASSLVSRDTQYF.

At least ten counts were recorded for this clonotype. V and J are TRBV20-1 and TRBJ2-1; TRBD2 agrees at 9 bases. Germline values: CDR1 DFQATT, CDR2 SNEGSKA (reference sequence). J lost 3 bases, V lost 2 bases, and 11 bases had no gene match. This CDR3 region has 17 residues. CDR3 nucleotides: TGCAGTGCTAGAAAAGCGGGGGGCCGAGTAATCTACAATGAGCAGTTCTTC. Protein sequence: CSARKAGGRVIYNEQFF.

This clonotype has a count of ten or more. The rearrangement links TRBV7-9 to TRBJ1-5; no firm D call. V dropped 5 bases and J dropped 3 bases, with 8 bases sitting between them. CDR3 length: 13 residues. Germline V gene sequence: CDR1 SEHNR, CDR2 FQNEAQ (reference sequence). The CDR3 DNA reads as TGTGCCAGCAGCCCAACTTACAATCAGCCCCAGCATTTT. Encoded protein: CASSPTYNQPQHF.

This clonotype occurred many times. CDR3 in amino acids: CASSLAGGGVDEQYF. The DNA for the CDR3 is TGCGCCAGCAGCTTGGCCGGGGGGGGTGTCGACGAGCAGTACTTC. V and J are TRBV5-1 and TRBJ2-7; the match to TRBD2 covers 8 bases. J gave up 5 bases and V 0 bases, and 7 bases lay outside the gene matches. The CDR3 is 15 residues long. The germline gives CDR1 SGHRS, CDR2 YFSETQ.

This clonotype has just one count. The V call is TRBV7-3, the J call TRBJ2-3, with D possibly TRBD2 on 6 matching bases. V shed 5 bases and J shed 7 bases, with 22 bases lying between them. CDR1 and CDR2 from the germline V gene are SGHTA and FQGTGA. The CDR3 runs 16 residues. CDR3: CASSPSLGGVAHTQYF. CDR3 DNA sequence: TGTGCCAGCAGCCCCAGTTTGGGCGGGGTGGCACATACGCAGTATTTT.

This clonotype was counted ten times or more. V and J are TRBV7-7 and TRBJ2-1, with TRBD1 as a possible D gene (6 bases). V dropped 6 bases and J dropped 10 bases, with 19 bases sitting between them. CDR1 SSHAT and CDR2 FNYEAQ come from the germline V gene (reference sequence). This CDR3 spans 14 amino acids. The CDR3 DNA sequence: TGTGCCAGCAGTCAAACAGGGCTACCGGGCGAGCAGTTCTTC. This encodes CASSQTGLPGEQFF.

This clonotype appeared many times. The V call is TRBV18, the J call TRBJ2-1; 8 nucleotides agree with TRBD1. Germline V gives CDR1 KGHSH, CDR2 LQKENI. The CDR3 has 15 amino acids. The ends lost 4 bases at V and 2 bases at J; junction bases unmatched: 4. CDR3 loop: CASSLQGDPYNEQFF. DNA of the CDR3: TGTGCCAGCTCACTACAGGGGGACCCCTACAATGAGCAGTTCTTC.